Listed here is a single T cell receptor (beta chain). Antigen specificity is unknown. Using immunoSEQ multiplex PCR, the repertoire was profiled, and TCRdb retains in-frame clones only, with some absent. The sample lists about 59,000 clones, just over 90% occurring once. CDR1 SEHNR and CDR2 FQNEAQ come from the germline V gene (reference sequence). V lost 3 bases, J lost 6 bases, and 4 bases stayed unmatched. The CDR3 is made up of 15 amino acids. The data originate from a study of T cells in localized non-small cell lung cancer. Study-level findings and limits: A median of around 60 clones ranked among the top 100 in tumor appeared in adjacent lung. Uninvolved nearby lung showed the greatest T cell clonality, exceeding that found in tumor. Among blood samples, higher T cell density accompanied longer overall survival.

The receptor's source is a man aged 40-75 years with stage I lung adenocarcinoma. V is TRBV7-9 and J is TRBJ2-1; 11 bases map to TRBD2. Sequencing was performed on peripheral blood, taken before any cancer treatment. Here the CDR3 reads CASSFASGRSNEQFF. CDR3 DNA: TGTGCCAGCAGCTTTGCTAGCGGGAGGTCCAATGAGCAGTTCTTC.